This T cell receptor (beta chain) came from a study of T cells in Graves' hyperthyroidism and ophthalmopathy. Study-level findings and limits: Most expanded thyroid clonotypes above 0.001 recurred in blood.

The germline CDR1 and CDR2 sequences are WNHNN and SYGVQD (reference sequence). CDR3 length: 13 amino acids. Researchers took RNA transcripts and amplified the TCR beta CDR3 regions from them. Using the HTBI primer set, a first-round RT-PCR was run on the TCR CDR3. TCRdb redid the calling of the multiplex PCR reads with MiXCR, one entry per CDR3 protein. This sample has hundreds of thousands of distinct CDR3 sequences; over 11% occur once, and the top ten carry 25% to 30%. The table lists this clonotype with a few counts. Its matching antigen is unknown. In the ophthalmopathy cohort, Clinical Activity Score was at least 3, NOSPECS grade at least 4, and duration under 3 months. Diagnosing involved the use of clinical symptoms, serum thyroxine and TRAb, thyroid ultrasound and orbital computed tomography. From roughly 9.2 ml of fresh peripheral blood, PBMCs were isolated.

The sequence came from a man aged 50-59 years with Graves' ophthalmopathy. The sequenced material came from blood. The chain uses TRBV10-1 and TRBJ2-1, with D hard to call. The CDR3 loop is CVTKPRCLNEQFF. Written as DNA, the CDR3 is TGCGTCACAAAGCCTAGGTGTCTTAATGAGCAGTTCTTC.